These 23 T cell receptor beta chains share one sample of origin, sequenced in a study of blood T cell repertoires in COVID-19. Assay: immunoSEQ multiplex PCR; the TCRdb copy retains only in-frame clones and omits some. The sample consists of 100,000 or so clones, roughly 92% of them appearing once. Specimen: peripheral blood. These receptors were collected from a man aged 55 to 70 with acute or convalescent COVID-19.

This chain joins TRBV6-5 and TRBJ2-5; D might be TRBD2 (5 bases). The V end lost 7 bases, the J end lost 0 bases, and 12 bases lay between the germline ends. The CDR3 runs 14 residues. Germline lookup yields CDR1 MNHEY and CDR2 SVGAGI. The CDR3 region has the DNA TGTGCCAGCAAACCCACTAGGGACCAAGAGACCCAGTACTTC. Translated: CASKPTRDQETQYF.

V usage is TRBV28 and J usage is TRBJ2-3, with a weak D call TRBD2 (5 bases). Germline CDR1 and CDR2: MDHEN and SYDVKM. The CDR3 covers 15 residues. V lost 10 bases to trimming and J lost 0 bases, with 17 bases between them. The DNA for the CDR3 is TGTGCCACCTCCGGGAACAGTGGGAGCACAGATACGCAGTATTTT. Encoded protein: CATSGNSGSTDTQYF.

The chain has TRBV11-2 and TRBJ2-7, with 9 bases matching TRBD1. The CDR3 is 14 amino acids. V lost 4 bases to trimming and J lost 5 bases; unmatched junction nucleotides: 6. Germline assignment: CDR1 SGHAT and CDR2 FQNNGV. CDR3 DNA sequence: TGTGCCAGCAGCTCCGGGACAGGGTTCGACGAGCAGTACGTC. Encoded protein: CASSSGTGFDEQYV.

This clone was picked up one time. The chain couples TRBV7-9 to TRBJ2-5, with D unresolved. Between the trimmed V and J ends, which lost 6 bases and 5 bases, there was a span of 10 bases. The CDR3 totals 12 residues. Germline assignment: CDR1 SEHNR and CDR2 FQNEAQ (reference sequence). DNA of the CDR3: TGTGCCAGCAGTACCCAGAGGGAGACCCAGTACTTC. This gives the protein CASSTQRETQYF.

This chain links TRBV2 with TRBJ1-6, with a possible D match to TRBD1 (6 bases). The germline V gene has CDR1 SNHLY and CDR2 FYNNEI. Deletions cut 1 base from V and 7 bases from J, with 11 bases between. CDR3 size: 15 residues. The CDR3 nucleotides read TGTGCCAGCAGTGAAGAAGTGGGGGCCAATTCACCCCTCCACTTT. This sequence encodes CASSEEVGANSPLHF.

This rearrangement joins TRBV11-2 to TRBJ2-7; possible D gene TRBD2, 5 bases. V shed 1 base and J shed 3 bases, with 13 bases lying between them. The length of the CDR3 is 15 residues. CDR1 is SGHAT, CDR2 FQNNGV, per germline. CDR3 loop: CASSLGRGWDYEQYF. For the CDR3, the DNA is TGTGCCAGCAGCTTAGGTAGAGGGTGGGACTACGAGCAGTACTTC.

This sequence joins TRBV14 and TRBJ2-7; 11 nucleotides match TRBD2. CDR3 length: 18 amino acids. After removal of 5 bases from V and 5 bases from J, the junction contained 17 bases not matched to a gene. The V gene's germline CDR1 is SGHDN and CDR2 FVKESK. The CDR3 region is CASSGFGTSGDDYNEQYV. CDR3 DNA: TGTGCCAGCAGCGGATTTGGGACTAGCGGAGACGATTACAACGAGCAGTACGTC.

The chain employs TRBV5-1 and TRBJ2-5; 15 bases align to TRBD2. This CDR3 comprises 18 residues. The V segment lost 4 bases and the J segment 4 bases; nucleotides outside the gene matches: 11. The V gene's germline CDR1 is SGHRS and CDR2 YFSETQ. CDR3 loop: CASSPGLAGGQGRETQYF. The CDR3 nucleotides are TGCGCCAGCAGCCCGGGACTAGCGGGAGGCCAGGGGAGAGAGACCCAGTACTTC.

The CDR3 spells CASSYQGTNTEAFF. For the CDR3, the DNA is TGTGCCAGCAGCTACCAGGGGACGAACACTGAAGCTTTCTTT. The rearrangement joins TRBV3-1 (or the pseudogene TRBV3-2) to TRBJ1-1, with D perhaps matching TRBD1 (6 bases). Germline assignment: CDR1 LGHDT and CDR2 YNNKEL (reference sequence). V was trimmed by 5 bases and J by 1 base, leaving 11 bases between them. This CDR3 spans 14 amino acids.

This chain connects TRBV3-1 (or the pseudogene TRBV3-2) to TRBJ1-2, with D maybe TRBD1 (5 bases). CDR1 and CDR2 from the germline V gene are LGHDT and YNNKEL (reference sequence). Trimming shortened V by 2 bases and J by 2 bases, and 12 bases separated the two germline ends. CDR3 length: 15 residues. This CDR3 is CASSQFTGQNYGYTF. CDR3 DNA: TGTGCCAGCAGCCAATTTACAGGTCAGAACTATGGCTACACCTTC.

The CDR3 DNA sequence: TGTGCCAGCAGTGCCCAGGGTTATGGAAACACCATATATTTT. This gives the protein CASSAQGYGNTIYF. The V gene is TRBV28, the J gene TRBJ1-3, with D possibly TRBD1 on 5 matching bases. V shed 5 bases and J shed 3 bases, with 11 bases lying between them. The germline CDR1 and CDR2 sequences are MDHEN and SYDVKM. The CDR3 spans 14 residues.

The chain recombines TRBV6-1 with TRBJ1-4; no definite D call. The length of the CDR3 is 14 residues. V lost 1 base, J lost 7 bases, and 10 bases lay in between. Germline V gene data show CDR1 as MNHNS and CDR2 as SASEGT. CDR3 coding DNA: TGTGCCAGCAGTGAAGGGCCCGCCAGTGAAAAACTGTTTTTT. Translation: CASSEGPASEKLFF.

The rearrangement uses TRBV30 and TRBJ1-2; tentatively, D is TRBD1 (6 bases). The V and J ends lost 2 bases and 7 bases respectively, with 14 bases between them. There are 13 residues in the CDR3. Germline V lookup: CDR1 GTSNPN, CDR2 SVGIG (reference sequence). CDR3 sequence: CAWSPRGAFGYTF. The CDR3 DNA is TGTGCCTGGAGTCCCAGGGGCGCCTTTGGCTACACCTTC.

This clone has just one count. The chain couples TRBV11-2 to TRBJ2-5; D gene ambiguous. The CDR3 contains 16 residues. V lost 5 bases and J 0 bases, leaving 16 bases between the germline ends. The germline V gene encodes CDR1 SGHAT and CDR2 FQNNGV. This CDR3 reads CASSPQVSTYQETQYF. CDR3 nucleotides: TGTGCCAGCAGCCCCCAAGTTTCTACTTACCAAGAGACCCAGTACTTC.

CDR3 protein: CAWSEQGKVYTF. The CDR3, as DNA: TGTGCCTGGAGTGAGCAGGGTAAAGTCTACACCTTC. V is TRBV30 and J is TRBJ1-2; tentatively, D is TRBD1 (5 bases). V lost 1 base, J lost 10 bases, and 13 bases lay in between. Germline loops: CDR1 GTSNPN, CDR2 SVGIG (reference sequence). This CDR3 has 12 amino acids. The complete variable domain, with remaining parts taken from reference TRBV30 and TRBJ1-2, reads SQTIHQWPATLVQPVGSPLSLECTVEGTSNPNLYWYRQAAGRGLQLLFYSVGIGQISSEVPQNLSASRPQDRQFILSSKKLLLSDSGFYLCAWSEQGKVYTFGSGTRLTVV.

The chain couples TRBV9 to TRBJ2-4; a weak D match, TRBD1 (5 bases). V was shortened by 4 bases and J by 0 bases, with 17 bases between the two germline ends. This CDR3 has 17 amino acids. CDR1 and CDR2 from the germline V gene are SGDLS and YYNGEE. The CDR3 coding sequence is TGTGCCAGCAGCCCCTGGGGCGAGATCCTAGCCAAAAACATTCAGTACTTC. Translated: CASSPWGEILAKNIQYF.

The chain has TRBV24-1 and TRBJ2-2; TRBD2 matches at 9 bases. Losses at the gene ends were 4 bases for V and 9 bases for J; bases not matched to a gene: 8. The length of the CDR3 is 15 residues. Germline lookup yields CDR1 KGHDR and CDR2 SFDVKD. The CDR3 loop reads CATSEETSGRWELFF. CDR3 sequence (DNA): TGTGCCACCAGTGAGGAGACTAGCGGTCGATGGGAGCTGTTTTTT.

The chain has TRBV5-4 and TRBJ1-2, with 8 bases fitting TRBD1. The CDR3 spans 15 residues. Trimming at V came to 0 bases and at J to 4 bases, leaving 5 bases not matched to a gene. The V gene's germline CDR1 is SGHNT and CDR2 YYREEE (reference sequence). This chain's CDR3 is CASSLDPTGAYGYTF. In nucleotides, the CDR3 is TGTGCCAGCAGCTTGGACCCGACAGGGGCCTATGGCTACACCTTC.

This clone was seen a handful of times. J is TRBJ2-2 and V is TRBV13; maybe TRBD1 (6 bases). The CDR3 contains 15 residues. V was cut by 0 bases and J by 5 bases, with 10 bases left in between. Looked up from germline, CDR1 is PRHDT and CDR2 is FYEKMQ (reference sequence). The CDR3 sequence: CASSLGTGRTGELFF. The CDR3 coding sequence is TGTGCCAGCAGCTTAGGGACAGGAAGGACCGGGGAGCTGTTTTTT.

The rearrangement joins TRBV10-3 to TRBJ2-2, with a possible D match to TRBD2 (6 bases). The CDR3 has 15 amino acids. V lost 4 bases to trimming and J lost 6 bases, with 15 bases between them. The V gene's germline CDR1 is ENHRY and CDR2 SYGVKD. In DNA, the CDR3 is TGTGCCATCAGTGTGGCTAGCGTTAACCCCGGGGAGCTGTTTTTT. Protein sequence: CAISVASVNPGELFF.

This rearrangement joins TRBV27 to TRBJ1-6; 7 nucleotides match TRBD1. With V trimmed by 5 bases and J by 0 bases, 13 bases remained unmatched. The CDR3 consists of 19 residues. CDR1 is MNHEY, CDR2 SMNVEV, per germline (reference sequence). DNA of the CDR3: TGTGCCAGCAGTCACCGAAAACAGACAGGGAGCTCCTATAATTCACCCCTCCACTTT. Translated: CASSHRKQTGSSYNSPLHF.

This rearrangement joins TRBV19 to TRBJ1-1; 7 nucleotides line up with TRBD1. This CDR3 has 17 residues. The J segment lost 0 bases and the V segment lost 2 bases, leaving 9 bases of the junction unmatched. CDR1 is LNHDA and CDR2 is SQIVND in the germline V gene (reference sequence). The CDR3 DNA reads TGTGCCAGTAGTATATTTTCTGGGGGACAGATGAACACTGAAGCTTTCTTT. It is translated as CASSIFSGGQMNTEAFF.

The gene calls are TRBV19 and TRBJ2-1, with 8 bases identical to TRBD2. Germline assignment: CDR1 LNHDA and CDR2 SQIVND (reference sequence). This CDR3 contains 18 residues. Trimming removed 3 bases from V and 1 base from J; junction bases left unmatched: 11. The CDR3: CASSISGTRVGSYNEQFF. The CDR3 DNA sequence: TGTGCCAGTAGTATCTCCGGGACTAGAGTCGGATCCTACAATGAGCAGTTCTTC.